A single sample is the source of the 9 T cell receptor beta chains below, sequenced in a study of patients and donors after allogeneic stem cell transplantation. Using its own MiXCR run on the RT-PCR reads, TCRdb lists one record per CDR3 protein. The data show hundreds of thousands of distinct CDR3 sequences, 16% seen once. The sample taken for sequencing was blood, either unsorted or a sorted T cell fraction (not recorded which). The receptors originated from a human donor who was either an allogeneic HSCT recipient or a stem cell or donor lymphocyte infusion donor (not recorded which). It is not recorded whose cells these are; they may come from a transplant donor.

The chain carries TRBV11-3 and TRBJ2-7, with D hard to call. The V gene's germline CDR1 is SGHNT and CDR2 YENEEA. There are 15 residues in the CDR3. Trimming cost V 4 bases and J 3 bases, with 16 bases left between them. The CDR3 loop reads CASSSRPPKSYEQYF. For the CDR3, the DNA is TGTGCCAGCAGCTCTCGACCACCGAAAAGCTACGAGCAGTACTTC.

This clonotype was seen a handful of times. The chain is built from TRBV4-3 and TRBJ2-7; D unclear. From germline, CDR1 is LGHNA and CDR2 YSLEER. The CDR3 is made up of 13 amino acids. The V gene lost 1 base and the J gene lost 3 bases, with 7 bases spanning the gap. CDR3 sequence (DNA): TGCGCCAGCAGCCAAGGGATCAACTACGAGCAGTACTTC. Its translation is CASSQGINYEQYF.

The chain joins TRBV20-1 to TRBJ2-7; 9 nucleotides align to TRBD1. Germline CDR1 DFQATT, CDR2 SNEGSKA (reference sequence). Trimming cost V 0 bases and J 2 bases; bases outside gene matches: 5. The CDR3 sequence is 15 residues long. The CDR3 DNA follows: TGCAGTGCTAGAGATGAAGGGACAGGGACCTACGAGCAGTACTTC. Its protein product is CSARDEGTGTYEQYF.

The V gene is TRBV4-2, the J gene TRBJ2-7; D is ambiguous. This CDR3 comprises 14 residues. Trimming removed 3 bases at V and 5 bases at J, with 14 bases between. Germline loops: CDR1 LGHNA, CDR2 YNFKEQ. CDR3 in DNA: TGTGCCAGCAGCCAGGTGGGTGGAGTCCACGAGCAGTACTTC. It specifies CASSQVGGVHEQYF.

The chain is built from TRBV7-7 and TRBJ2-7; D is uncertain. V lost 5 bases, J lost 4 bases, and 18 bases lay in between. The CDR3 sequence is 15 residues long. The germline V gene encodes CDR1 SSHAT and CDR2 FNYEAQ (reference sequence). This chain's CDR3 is CASSPSHGFSYEQYF. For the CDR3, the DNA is TGTGCCAGCAGCCCATCCCACGGATTCTCGTACGAGCAGTACTTC.

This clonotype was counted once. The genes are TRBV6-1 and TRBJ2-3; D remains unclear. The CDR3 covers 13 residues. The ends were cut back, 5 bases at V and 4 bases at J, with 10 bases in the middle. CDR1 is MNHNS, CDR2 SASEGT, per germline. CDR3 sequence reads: CASSRHLADTQYF. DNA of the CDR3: TGTGCCAGCAGTCGACACTTGGCAGATACGCAGTATTTT.

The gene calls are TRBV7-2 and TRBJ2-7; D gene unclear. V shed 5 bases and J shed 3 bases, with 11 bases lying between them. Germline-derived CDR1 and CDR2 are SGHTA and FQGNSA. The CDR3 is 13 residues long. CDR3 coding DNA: TGTGCCAGCAGCCACGGTGGTATCTACGAGCAGTACTTC. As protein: CASSHGGIYEQYF.

CDR3 amino acids: CASSFRQGGAETQYF. The CDR3 nucleotides read TGTGCCAGCAGCTTCCGACAGGGTGGCGCAGAGACCCAGTACTTC. V gene TRBV7-9 combines with J gene TRBJ2-5, with 7 bases fitting TRBD1. V was pared by 3 bases and J by 4 bases, with 8 bases of the junction left unmatched. This CDR3 spans 15 amino acids. Looked up from germline, CDR1 is SEHNR and CDR2 is FQNEAQ (reference sequence).

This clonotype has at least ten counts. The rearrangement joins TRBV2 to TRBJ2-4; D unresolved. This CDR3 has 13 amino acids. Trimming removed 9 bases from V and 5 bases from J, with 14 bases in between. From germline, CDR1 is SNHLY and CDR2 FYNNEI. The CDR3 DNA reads TGTGCCAGTGCCCCCGCTAGGGAAAACATTCAGTACTTC. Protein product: CASAPARENIQYF.